The 14 T cell receptor beta chains in this list originate from one sample, sequenced in a study of blood T cell repertoires in COVID-19. Profiling relied on immunoSEQ multiplex PCR, and the TCRdb table lists in-frame clones only, not all of them. Here the sample spans some 150,000 clones, 80% to 90% being singletons. The sequencing input was peripheral blood. Every receptor here comes from a man between 40 and 49 years old with acute or convalescent COVID-19.

The rearrangement joins TRBV3-1 (or the pseudogene TRBV3-2) to TRBJ2-1; 7 bases match TRBD2. Germline trimming cut 1 base from V and 2 bases from J; bases unmatched to any gene: 5. CDR3 size: 16 residues. Germline-derived CDR1 and CDR2 are LGHDT and YNNKEL (reference sequence). CDR3 sequence reads: CASSQVTSLTYNEQFF. For the CDR3, the DNA is TGTGCCAGCAGCCAAGTGACTAGCCTTACCTACAATGAGCAGTTCTTC.

The rearrangement joins TRBV27 to TRBJ1-1, with D hard to call. CDR3 length equals 13 residues. V was trimmed by 3 bases and J by 4 bases, leaving 9 bases between them. Germline V gives CDR1 MNHEY, CDR2 SMNVEV (reference sequence). CDR3 amino acids: CASSFAATTEAFF. The CDR3 region has the DNA TGTGCCAGCAGTTTTGCGGCGACCACTGAAGCTTTCTTT.

The sample holds one count of this clone. The chain has TRBV9 and TRBJ1-1, with D possibly matching TRBD1 (5 bases). The CDR3 spans 14 residues. Germline V gene sequence: CDR1 SGDLS, CDR2 YYNGEE. V gave up 0 bases and J gave up 5 bases, with 11 bases separating them. CDR3 region: CASSVGGGTTEAFF. The CDR3, as DNA: TGTGCCAGCAGCGTAGGGGGGGGAACAACTGAAGCTTTCTTT.

This rearrangement joins TRBV19 to TRBJ2-5; possibly TRBD1 for D (6 bases). The CDR3 is 14 amino acids. V lost 5 bases and J lost 4, with 14 bases in between. The germline V gene has CDR1 LNHDA and CDR2 SQIVND (reference sequence). The CDR3 DNA reads as TGTGCCAGTAGTCCGTCAGGGGCGCGAGAGACCCAGTACTTC. It is translated as CASSPSGARETQYF.

Of note for this clone: Other nucleotide sequences from this sample produce the same CDR3. The genes are TRBV12-3 or TRBV12-4 and TRBJ2-7, with a weak D call TRBD1 (7 bases). Trimming left V 1 base short and J 6 bases short, with 10 bases between. The CDR3 is 13 amino acids. CDR3 DNA sequence: TGTGCCAGCAGTTTAGGCCAGGGGGGCGAGCAGTACTTC. Translation: CASSLGQGGEQYF.

J is TRBJ1-4 and V is TRBV6-6, with 8 positions matching TRBD1. CDR3 length: 13 residues. Per germline, CDR1 MNHNY and CDR2 SVGAGI (reference sequence). With V trimmed by 6 bases and J by 8 bases, 5 bases remained unmatched. As DNA, the CDR3 is TGTGCCAGCAGCCAGACAGGGGTAGAAAAACTGTTTTTT. This translates into CASSQTGVEKLFF.

The rearrangement uses TRBV12-3 or TRBV12-4 and TRBJ1-2, with 11 bases lining up with TRBD1. The J segment lost 7 bases and the V segment lost 5 bases, leaving 3 bases of the junction unmatched. The length of the CDR3 is 13 residues. Written as DNA, the CDR3 is TGTGCCAGCAGTATGGACAGGGGGCTTGGCTACACCTTC. Translating it yields CASSMDRGLGYTF.

The rearrangement links TRBV19 to TRBJ2-2, with D perhaps matching TRBD1 (6 bases). This CDR3 has 15 residues. CDR1 and CDR2 (germline): LNHDA, SQIVND (reference sequence). The ends were cut back, 6 bases at V and 0 bases at J, with 11 bases in the middle. CDR3 protein: CASRRQASNTGELFF. In DNA, the CDR3 is TGTGCCAGTAGACGACAGGCCTCGAACACCGGGGAGCTGTTTTTT.

The rearrangement uses TRBV29-1 and TRBJ1-3; TRBD1 might be the D (6 bases). The CDR3 has 14 amino acids. V lost 2 bases and J lost 6, with 14 bases in between. Germline V CDR1 and CDR2: SQVTM, ANQGSEA. CDR3 sequence (DNA): TGCAGCGTTGAATACAGGGCGGCTGAAAACACCATATATTTT. Protein: CSVEYRAAENTIYF.

The chain uses TRBV7-2 and TRBJ2-7; 7 bases match TRBD1. CDR3 length equals 16 residues. With V trimmed by 0 bases and J by 2 bases, 7 bases remained unmatched. Germline CDR1 SGHTA, CDR2 FQGNSA. The CDR3 nucleotides read TGTGCCAGCAGCTTAGCAGGGGGCTCAGGTACCTACGAGCAGTACTTC. It translates to CASSLAGGSGTYEQYF.

The chain has TRBV30 and TRBJ2-2; 9 positions match TRBD1. J lost 3 bases, V lost 0 bases, and 5 bases had no gene match. Looked up from germline, CDR1 is GTSNPN and CDR2 is SVGIG (reference sequence). This CDR3 contains 16 residues. CDR3 residues: CAWSVSGQGYTGELFF. CDR3 nucleotides: TGTGCCTGGAGTGTCTCGGGACAGGGTTACACCGGGGAGCTGTTTTTT.

This clone was recorded only once. The chain is built from TRBV5-1 and TRBJ2-7, with TRBD2 matching 11 bases. This CDR3 has 15 amino acids. V was clipped by 2 bases and J by 4 bases; unmatched bases: 5. Germline assignment: CDR1 SGHRS and CDR2 YFSETQ. In DNA, the CDR3 is TGCGCCAGCAGCTTTAACCTAGCGGGGGGATACGAGCAGTACTTC. It yields the protein CASSFNLAGGYEQYF.

This clone was detected only once. The chain employs TRBV15 and TRBJ1-4; TRBD1 matches 7 bases. The germline V gene encodes CDR1 LNHNV and CDR2 YYDKDF (reference sequence). V was pared by 3 bases and J by 8 bases, with 6 bases of the junction left unmatched. The CDR3 runs 14 residues. CDR3 region: CATSSRFRGEKLFF. DNA for the CDR3: TGTGCCACCAGCAGTAGGTTCAGGGGGGAAAAACTGTTTTTT. The complete variable domain, with remaining parts taken from reference TRBV15 and TRBJ1-4, reads DAMVIQNPRYQVTQFGKPVTLSCSQTLNHNVMYWYQQKSSQAPKLLFHYYDKDFNNEADTPDNFQSRRPNTSFCFLDIRSPGLGDTAMYLCATSSRFRGEKLFFGSGTQLSVL.

This chain links TRBV19 with TRBJ1-1; 7 nucleotides align to TRBD1. This CDR3 region has 18 residues. In germline, CDR1 is LNHDA, CDR2 SQIVND (reference sequence). V trimming: 4 bases; J trimming: 1 base; junction bases outside the gene matches: 15. The chain's CDR3 is CASSKGQKPQNSNTEAFF. CDR3 nucleotide sequence: TGTGCCAGTAGTAAGGGACAGAAGCCCCAAAACTCGAACACTGAAGCTTTCTTT.